A selection of T cell receptor beta chains follows, all from one sample in a study of radiation and T cells in renal cell carcinoma. Produced via immunoSEQ multiplex PCR; TCRdb's table is partial and in-frame only. The table has approximately 150,000 clones, 75% to 90% seen once. Specimen: blood, collected from a patient whose treatment included radiotherapy and nephrectomy. The source is a woman between 45 and 60 years old with renal cell carcinoma. Each CDR3 is given with its conserved first and last residue. Fields, in order: D gene, J gene, V gene, CDR3 length, CDR3 DNA, CDR3 protein. D genes are given only for firm matches.

>TRBD2|TRBJ2-3|TRBV10-3|12
TGTGCCATCATGGCGGGAGTAGATACGCAGTATTTT
CAIMAGVDTQYF
>-|TRBJ1-6|TRBV6-1|15
TGTGCCAGCAGTGGGTTTGGGGTCGGTAATTCACCCCTCCACTTT
CASSGFGVGNSPLHF
>-|TRBJ1-5|TRBV28|12
TGTGCCAGCAGTTTCGGCAATCAGCCCCAGCATTTT
CASSFGNQPQHF
>TRBD2|TRBJ2-1|TRBV9|18
TGTGCCAGCAGCGTAGCCCCTCTTAGCGGGAGGGCCTACAATGAGCAGTTCTTC
CASSVAPLSGRAYNEQFF
>TRBD1|TRBJ1-2|TRBV2|14
TGTGCCAGCAGAGGACAGGCGACCCTCTATGGCTACACCTTC
CASRGQATLYGYTF
>TRBD1|TRBJ2-7|TRBV4-3|15
TGCGCCAGCAGCCAAGATAGGGACAGTATCTACGAGCAGTACTTC
CASSQDRDSIYEQYF
>TRBD2|TRBJ2-7|TRBV4-2|19
TGTGCCAGCAGCCAAGCGGCTAGCGGGAGTCCCGGGCCGTTCTACGAGCAGTACTTC
CASSQAASGSPGPFYEQYF
>-|TRBJ2-7|TRBV23-1|17
TGCGCCAGCAGTCAATCCAAGTTTGGGTCCAACTCCTACGAGCAGTACTTC
CASSQSKFGSNSYEQYF
>TRBD2|TRBJ2-7|TRBV7-2|14
TGTGCCAGCAGCCCTGCGGGAGATACCTACGAGCAGTACTTC
CASSPAGDTYEQYF
>-|TRBJ1-2|TRBV6-4|13
TGTGCCAGCAGCCGGGACGGATTCTATGGCTACACCTTC
CASSRDGFYGYTF